This T cell receptor beta chain emerged from a study of blood T cell repertoires in COVID-19. Study summary: COVID-19 samples from acute and convalescent phases originated in the United States, Italy and Spain.

The authors' processing: Nucleated cell number was recorded as an estimate derived from reference gene primer amplification. The repertoire was sequenced with immunoSEQ multiplex PCR; TCRdb's copy has only in-frame clones and lacks some. The D gene and trimming were derived from the DNA, and the V and J assignments and clone size from that table. The sample includes 250,000 to 300,000 clones, about nine tenths of them seen just once. This CDR3 region has 15 residues. Germline V gene data show CDR1 as SGDLS and CDR2 as YYNGEE. The V segment lost 3 bases and the J segment 7 bases; nucleotides outside the gene matches: 8.

Input material: peripheral blood. The chain employs TRBV9 and TRBJ1-2; 11 bases fit TRBD1. The clonotype was recovered from a woman between 50 and 59 years old who had recovered from COVID-19. This CDR3 reads CASSAQPGQGGGYTF. The DNA of the CDR3 is TGTGCCAGCAGCGCTCAACCGGGACAGGGGGGTGGCTACACCTTC.